This T cell receptor (beta chain) was captured by sequencing in a study of blood T cell repertoires in COVID-19. Sequenced by immunoSEQ multiplex PCR; TCRdb stores in-frame clones only, minus some. The sample has tens of thousands of clones; 83% are singletons. There are 14 residues in the CDR3. Germline V gene lookup returns CDR1 MNHNY and CDR2 SVGAGI (reference sequence). With 7 bases clipped from V and 12 bases from J, the junction kept 6 bases outside the gene matches. The chain is built from TRBV6-6 and TRBJ2-1, with 16 nucleotides matching TRBD2. This sequence originates from a man aged 50 to 59 with COVID-19, enrolled during active disease. Material for sequencing was peripheral blood. The CDR3 region has the DNA TGTGCCAGCACCGGGACTAGCGGGAGGGCCGGGCAGTTCTTC. The encoded protein is CASTGTSGRAGQFF.